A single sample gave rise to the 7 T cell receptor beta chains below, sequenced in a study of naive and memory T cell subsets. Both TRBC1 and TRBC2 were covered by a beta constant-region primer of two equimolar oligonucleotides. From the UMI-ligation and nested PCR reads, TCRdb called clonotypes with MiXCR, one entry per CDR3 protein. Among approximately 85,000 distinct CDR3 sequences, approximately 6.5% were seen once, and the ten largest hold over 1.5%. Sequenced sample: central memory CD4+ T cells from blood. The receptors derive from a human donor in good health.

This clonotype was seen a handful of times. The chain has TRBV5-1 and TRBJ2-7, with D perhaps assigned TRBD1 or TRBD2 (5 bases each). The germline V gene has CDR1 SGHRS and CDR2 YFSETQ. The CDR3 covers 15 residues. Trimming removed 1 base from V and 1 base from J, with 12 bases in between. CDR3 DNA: TGCGCCAGCAGCTTGCTTGGGGGATCATCCTACGAGCAGTACTTC. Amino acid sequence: CASSLLGGSSYEQYF.

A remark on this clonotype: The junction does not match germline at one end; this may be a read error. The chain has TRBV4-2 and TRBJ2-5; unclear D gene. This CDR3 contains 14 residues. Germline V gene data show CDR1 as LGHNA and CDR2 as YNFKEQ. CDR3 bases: TGTGCCAGCAGCCAAGGTCCGGAAGGAGAGGCCCAGTACTTC. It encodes CASSQGPEGEAQYF.

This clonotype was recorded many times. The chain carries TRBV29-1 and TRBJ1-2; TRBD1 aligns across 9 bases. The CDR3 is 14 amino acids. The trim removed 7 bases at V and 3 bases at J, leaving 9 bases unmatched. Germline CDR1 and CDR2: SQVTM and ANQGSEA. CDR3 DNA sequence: TGCAGCGCCTCGAACACAGGGGGCCACTATGGCTACACCTTC. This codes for CSASNTGGHYGYTF.

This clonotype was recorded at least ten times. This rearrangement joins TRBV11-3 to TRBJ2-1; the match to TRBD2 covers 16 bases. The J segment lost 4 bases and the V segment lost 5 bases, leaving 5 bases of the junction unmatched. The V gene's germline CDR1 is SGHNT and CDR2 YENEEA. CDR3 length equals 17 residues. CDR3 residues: CASSHSGLAGGYNEQFF. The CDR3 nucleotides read TGTGCCAGCAGCCACTCGGGACTAGCGGGGGGGTACAATGAGCAGTTCTTC.

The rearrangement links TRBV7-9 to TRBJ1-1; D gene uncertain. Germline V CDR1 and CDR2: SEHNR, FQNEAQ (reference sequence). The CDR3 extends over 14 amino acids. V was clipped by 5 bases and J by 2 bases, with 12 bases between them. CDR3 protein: CASSHPPGNTEAFF. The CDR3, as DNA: TGTGCCAGCAGCCATCCCCCAGGAAACACTGAAGCTTTCTTT.

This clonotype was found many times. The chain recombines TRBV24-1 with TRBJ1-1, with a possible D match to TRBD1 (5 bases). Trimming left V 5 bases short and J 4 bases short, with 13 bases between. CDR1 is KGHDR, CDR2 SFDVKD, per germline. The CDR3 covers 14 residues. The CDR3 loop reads CATSGKGVATEAFF. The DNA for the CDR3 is TGTGCCACCAGTGGAAAAGGGGTAGCCACTGAAGCTTTCTTT.

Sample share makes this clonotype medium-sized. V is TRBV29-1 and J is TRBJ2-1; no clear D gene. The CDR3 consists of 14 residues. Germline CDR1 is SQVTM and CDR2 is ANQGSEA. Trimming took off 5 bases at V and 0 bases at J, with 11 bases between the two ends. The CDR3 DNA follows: TGCAGCGTTCGGCAGGCTAGCTCCTACAATGAGCAGTTCTTC. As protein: CSVRQASSYNEQFF.